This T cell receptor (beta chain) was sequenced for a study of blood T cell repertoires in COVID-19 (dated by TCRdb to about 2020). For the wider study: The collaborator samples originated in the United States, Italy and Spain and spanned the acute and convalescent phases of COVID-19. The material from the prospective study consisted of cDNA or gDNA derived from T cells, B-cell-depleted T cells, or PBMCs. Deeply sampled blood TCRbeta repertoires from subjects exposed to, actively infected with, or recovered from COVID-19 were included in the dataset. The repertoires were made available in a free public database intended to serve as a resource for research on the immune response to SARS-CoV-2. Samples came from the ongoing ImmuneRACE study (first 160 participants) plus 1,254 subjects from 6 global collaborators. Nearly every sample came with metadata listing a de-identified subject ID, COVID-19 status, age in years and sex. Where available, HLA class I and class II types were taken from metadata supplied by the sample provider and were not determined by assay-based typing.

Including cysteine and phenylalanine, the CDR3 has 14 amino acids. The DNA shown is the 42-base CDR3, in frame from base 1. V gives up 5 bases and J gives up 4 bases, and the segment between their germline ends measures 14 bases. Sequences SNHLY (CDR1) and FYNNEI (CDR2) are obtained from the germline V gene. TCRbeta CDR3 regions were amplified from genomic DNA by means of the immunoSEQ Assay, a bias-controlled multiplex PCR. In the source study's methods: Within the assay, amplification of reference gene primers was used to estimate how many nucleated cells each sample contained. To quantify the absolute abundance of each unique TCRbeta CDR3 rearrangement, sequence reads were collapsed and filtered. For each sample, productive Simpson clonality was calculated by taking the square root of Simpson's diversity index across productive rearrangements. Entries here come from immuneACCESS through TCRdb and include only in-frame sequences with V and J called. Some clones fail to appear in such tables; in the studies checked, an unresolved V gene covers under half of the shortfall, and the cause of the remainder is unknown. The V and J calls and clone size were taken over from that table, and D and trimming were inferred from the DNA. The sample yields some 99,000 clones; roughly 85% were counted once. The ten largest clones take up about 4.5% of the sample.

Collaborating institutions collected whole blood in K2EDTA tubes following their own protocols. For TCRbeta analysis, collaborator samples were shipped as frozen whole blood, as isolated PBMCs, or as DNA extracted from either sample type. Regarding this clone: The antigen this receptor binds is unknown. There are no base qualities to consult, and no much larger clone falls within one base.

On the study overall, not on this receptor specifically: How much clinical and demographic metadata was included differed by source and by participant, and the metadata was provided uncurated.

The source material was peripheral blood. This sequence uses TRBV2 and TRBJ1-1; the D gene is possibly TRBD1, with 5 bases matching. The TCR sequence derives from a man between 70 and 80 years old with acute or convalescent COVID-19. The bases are TGTGCCAGCAGTCTTAAAGGGGCCCCCACTGAAGCTTTCTTT. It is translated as CASSLKGAPTEAFF.